This record looks at one TCR beta chain sequence and its context. V dropped 6 bases and J dropped 2 bases, with 11 bases sitting between them. CDR1 is SNHLY, CDR2 FYNNEI, per germline. This CDR3 is built from 13 residues. Original handling: From reference gene primer amplification, estimates of nucleated cell counts were derived. Clones were read by immunoSEQ multiplex PCR, and TCRdb kept only the in-frame ones, dropping some. V and J calls plus clone size are reproduced from that table; the DNA served to infer D and trimming. The sample holds some 300,000 clones; about 86% are singletons and the top ten take under 15%. This sample was included in a study of blood T cell repertoires in COVID-19. The wider study: Both acute and convalescent COVID-19 samples were obtained from the United States, Italy and Spain. PBMCs, B-cell-depleted T cells, or T cells were the source of the cDNA or gDNA that made up the material.

Seattle enrolled patients during active infection and tracked them longitudinally. The chain uses TRBV2 and TRBJ2-7; D might be TRBD1 (6 bases). The sequence was obtained from a woman between 65 and 79 years old with COVID-19, enrolled during active disease. Input material: peripheral blood. Here the CDR3 DNA reads TGTGCCAGCAGCAGGGGCCCCCCCTACGAGCAGTACTTC. This encodes CASSRGPPYEQYF.